The entry below gives a single T cell receptor beta chain sequence along with its context. The data are from a study of blood T cell repertoires in COVID-19. The overall study: The United States, Italy and Spain were the sources of the acute and convalescent COVID-19 samples. PBMCs, B-cell-depleted T cells, or T cells were the source of the cDNA or gDNA that made up the material.

In the original processing: Reference gene primer amplification gave nucleated cell count estimates. Measured with immunoSEQ multiplex PCR; TCRdb has only the in-frame clones, and not every one. Clonal size and the V and J genes are those of that table, whereas D and trimming came from the DNA. The data hold some 160,000 clones, with approximately 92% observed a single time. Germline CDR1 SNHLY, CDR2 FYNNEI. CDR3 size: 14 residues. The germline V and J ends were trimmed by 4 bases and 1 base, with 8 bases remaining between them. The sample was peripheral blood. The chain has TRBV2 and TRBJ1-5; the D gene is possibly TRBD1 (5 bases). The sequence derives from a woman aged 55 to 70 with active COVID-19. CDR3 in DNA: TGTGCCAGCAGTGCCCCAGGGAGCAATCAGCCCCAGCATTTT. Its protein is CASSAPGSNQPQHF.